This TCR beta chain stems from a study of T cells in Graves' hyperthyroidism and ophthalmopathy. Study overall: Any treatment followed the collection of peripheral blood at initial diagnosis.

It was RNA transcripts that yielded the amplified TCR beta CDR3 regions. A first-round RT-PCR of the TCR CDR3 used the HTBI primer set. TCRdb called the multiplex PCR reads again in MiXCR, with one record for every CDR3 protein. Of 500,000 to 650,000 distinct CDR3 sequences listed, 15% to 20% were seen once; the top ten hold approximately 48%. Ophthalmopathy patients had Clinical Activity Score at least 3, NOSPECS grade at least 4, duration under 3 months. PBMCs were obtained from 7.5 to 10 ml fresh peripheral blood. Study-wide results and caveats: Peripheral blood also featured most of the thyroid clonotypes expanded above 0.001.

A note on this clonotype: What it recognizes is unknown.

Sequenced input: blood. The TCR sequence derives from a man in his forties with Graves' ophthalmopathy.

In nucleotides, the CDR3 is TGTGCCAGCTCACCACAAGGGACAGGGGAAGGCTACACCTTC. Encoded protein: CASSPQGTGEGYTF. The rearrangement joins TRBV18 to TRBJ1-2, with 10 bases fitting TRBD1. Germline-derived CDR1 and CDR2 are KGHSH and LQKENI. There are 14 residues in the CDR3. After removal of 1 base from V and 8 bases from J, the junction contained 4 bases not matched to a gene.